This record covers a single T cell receptor (beta chain). Antigen specificity is unknown. Generated by immunoSEQ multiplex PCR, the TCRdb table keeps only in-frame clones and is missing some. Here the sample spans about 150,000 clones, 78% being singletons. Every patient had relapsed following autologous stem cell transplantation, and cohorts differed in brentuximab vedotin exposure. CDR1 SGHTS and CDR2 YDEGEE come from the germline V gene. The V and J ends lost 4 bases and 3 bases respectively, with 11 bases between them. The CDR3 runs 15 residues. These data come from a study of PD-1 blockade in classical Hodgkin lymphoma. Study findings and constraints: Later analyses included only patients treated at least 1 year post-ASCT. Relapsed/refractory patients reportedly had the lowest baseline TCR diversity, below newly diagnosed patients, who were below healthy donors. By C4D1 there was a significant rise in CD4+ TCR diversity but not in CD8+ TCR diversity.

The specimen comprised peripheral blood mononuclear cells (PBMCs), sampled before the second cycle of nivolumab. This sequence joins TRBV5-8 and TRBJ2-6, with D tentatively TRBD1 (6 bases). The receptor was derived from a human donor with classical Hodgkin lymphoma. CDR3 nucleotides: TGTGCCAGCAGCAACGGACAGATTGGGGCCAACGTCCTGACTTTC. The encoded protein is CASSNGQIGANVLTF.